This TCR beta chain was observed in a study of beta chain features in type 1 diabetes. Whole-study context: When patients were set against healthy donors, age, gender and cell yields were similar. Researchers looked at 107,917,701 sorted cells across all samples. Study results and limitations: For patients, the naive, central memory and Treg TCRB repertoires appeared more alike than for healthy donors. Researchers report that Type 1 diabetes patients had moderately but significantly shorter TCRB CDR3s across all four CD4+ subsets.

A note on this clone: The antigen remains undetermined.

Trimming shortened V by 6 bases and J by 5 bases, and 8 bases separated the two germline ends. This CDR3 comprises 12 residues. Germline V gives CDR1 MNHNY, CDR2 SVGAGI (reference sequence). The entirety of the isolated RNA underwent reverse transcription, so expressed TCRB transcripts were sequenced. TCRdb's table, derived via immunoSEQ multiplex PCR, lists solely in-frame clones and lacks some. Here the sample spans roughly 300,000 clones, 8% being singletons. Source material: central memory CD4+ T cells from blood. The chain joins TRBV6-6 to TRBJ1-5, with D maybe TRBD1 (6 bases). The receptor comes from a woman aged 18-29 years in good health. CDR3 sequence: CASRAGDQPQHF. CDR3 DNA: TGTGCCAGCAGAGCAGGGGATCAGCCCCAGCATTTT.